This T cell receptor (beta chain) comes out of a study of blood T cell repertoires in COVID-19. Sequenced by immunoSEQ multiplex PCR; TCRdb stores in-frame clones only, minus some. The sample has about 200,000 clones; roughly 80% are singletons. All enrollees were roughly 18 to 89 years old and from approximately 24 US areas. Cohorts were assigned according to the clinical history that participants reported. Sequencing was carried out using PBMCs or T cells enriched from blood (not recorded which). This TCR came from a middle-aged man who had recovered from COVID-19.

The CDR3 DNA reads TGTGCCAGCAGCTTGTCTGGGCTTTACGACACTGAAGCTTTCTTT. It codes for CASSLSGLYDTEAFF. This chain connects TRBV7-3 to TRBJ1-1; no definite D call. The CDR3 has 15 residues. CDR1 and CDR2 (germline): SGHTA, FQGTGA. V lost 3 bases and J 3 bases, leaving 14 bases between the germline ends. Full variable domain (missing parts from reference TRBV7-3 and TRBJ1-1): GAGVSQTPSNKVTEKGKYVELRCDPISGHTALYWYRQSLGQGPEFLIYFQGTGAADDSGLPNDRFFAVRPEGSVSTLKIQRTERGDSAVYLCASSLSGLYDTEAFFGQGTRLTVV.